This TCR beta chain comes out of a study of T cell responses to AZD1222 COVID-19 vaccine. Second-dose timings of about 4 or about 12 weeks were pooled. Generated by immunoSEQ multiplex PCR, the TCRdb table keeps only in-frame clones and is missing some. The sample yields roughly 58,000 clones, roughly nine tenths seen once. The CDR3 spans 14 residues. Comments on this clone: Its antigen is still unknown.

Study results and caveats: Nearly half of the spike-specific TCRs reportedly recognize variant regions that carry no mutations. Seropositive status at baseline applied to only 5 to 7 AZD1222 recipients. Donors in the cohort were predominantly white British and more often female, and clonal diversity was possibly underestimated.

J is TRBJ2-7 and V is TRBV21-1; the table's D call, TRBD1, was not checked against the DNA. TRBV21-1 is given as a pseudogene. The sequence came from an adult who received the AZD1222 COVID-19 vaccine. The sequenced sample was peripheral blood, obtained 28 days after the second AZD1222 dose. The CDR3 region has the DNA TGTGCCAGCAGCCCACGACAGGGGAGATACGAGCAGTACTTC. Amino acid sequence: CASSPRQGRYEQYF.